This is a list of T cell receptor beta chains from one sample in a study of post-analysis software for immune sequencing data. TCRdb re-called the PCR reads with MiXCR, one entry per CDR3 protein. The data show about 820,000 distinct CDR3 sequences, approximately 53% seen once. Material for sequencing was blood. All receptors come from a girl between 10 and 17 years old with multiple sclerosis. Both conserved end residues are trimmed from each CDR3.

j_call v_call cdr3_aa
TRBJ1-5 TRBV20-1 SAGGTGIKPQH
TRBJ2-1 TRBV20-1 SATDRSSYNEQF
TRBJ2-1 TRBV5-1 ASSLAALAGDYNEQF
TRBJ2-1 TRBV5-1 ASSLVRGADLYNEQF
TRBJ2-3 TRBV10-3 AISEQGQPSTDTQY
TRBJ2-4 TRBV29-1 SVLPDTAKNIQY
TRBJ2-1 TRBV11-1 ASSIDISSYNEQF
TRBJ2-7 TRBV7-2 ASSLGPSGRANEQY
TRBJ2-3 TRBV3-1 ASSLYAGTSGIDTQY
TRBJ1-1 TRBV29-1 SVAGLAGAEAF
TRBJ2-5 TRBV7-2 ASSYTGTSGTQTQY
TRBJ2-3 TRBV29-1 SVVQGTDTQY
TRBJ2-7 TRBV6-5 VSSYSGGSYEQY
TRBJ2-7 TRBV20-1 SARGRQGVRYEQY
TRBJ2-7 TRBV6-1 ASSRGSGVPFSYEQY
TRBJ1-5 TRBV6-5 ASSYDPTGNQPQH
TRBJ2-7 TRBV20-1 SAEDSSSYEQY
TRBJ2-7 TRBV7-8 ASRLQGASLEQY
- TRBV29-1 SAETAGGYEQY
TRBJ2-7 TRBV3-1 ASSISGINEQY
TRBJ1-6 TRBV7-9 ASSLGQAPNNSPLH
TRBJ2-7 TRBV5-1 ASRLGRGPYEQY
TRBJ1-6 TRBV7-8 ASSLDAGQAASIEGLH
TRBJ2-3 TRBV20-1 SARDMTSSTDTQY
- TRBV29-1 SVSMGQLFSPRSHEQY
TRBJ2-7 TRBV20-1 SARGQLAYEQY
TRBJ2-1 TRBV29-1 SVTTSDEQF
TRBJ2-4 TRBV20-1 SAEESAKNIQY
TRBJ2-3 TRBV12-3/TRBV12-4 ASSPPGLAGTDTQY
TRBJ2-7 TRBV20-1 STSDRGSREQY
TRBJ2-7 TRBV21-1 ASSKGDRGDKGQDHEQY
- TRBV7-9 ASSLDMGGVAYEQY
TRBJ2-3 TRBV6-2/TRBV6-3 ASKGRAGSRADTQY
TRBJ2-2 TRBV7-3 ASSLQGTGELF
TRBJ2-3 TRBV6-2/TRBV6-3 ASRFGLSGTDTQY
TRBJ2-2 TRBV7-3 ASSLGRENTGERF
TRBJ2-5 TRBV27 ASSSGTKGETQY
TRBJ1-1 TRBV7-9 ASSLGLWGDRGMNTEAF
TRBJ2-2 TRBV10-3 AISVSRNTGELF
TRBJ2-7 TRBV20-1 SARVHSGGSYEQY
TRBJ1-2 TRBV12-3/TRBV12-4 ASSFGRGRGYT
TRBJ2-2 TRBV6-6 ASSLTPNTGELF
TRBJ1-4 TRBV29-1 SAKTGATNEKLF
TRBJ2-1 TRBV7-6 ASSSQGAGGSNEQF
TRBJ1-1 TRBV7-2 ASSGGVSNTEAF
TRBJ1-1 TRBV29-1 SVAQGGLNTEAF
TRBJ1-5 TRBV6-5 ASSYPLTGGGGNQPQH
TRBJ2-5 TRBV20-1 SASPTVKETQY
TRBJ2-7 TRBV2 ASKEQGARATYEQY
TRBJ2-5 TRBV7-2 ASSLFDRRSRTGGETQY
TRBJ2-5 TRBV15 ATSRAQETQY